This T cell receptor (beta chain) was captured in a study of shared clonotypes between healthy human individuals. Study-wide results and limits: Represented diversity, genetic and exposure-history alike, was limited by few donors. Clonotype sharing among donors, it was expected, would be affected by sequencing depth.

Splitting of CD4+ cells produced CD45RA+ naive and CD45RA-negative memory subsets. In the authors' workflow: As immunoSEQ supplied junction-only sequences (without quality scores), filtering differed. The method was immunoSEQ multiplex PCR; TCRdb's version includes in-frame clones alone and lacks a portion of them. V, J and clone size are those of that table, while D and trimming were read from the DNA. The table records 2 million to 2.5 million clones, more than 80% of them present only once. With regard to this clone: Its target is not known.

The material sequenced was naive CD4+ T cells from PBMCs. Noted subset: CD45RA+ positively selected. The sequence was obtained from a man between 18 and 35 years old in good health. Some clones in this sample may be carry-over from other donors' samples.

The CDR3 region has the DNA TGTGCCAGCAGCTTAGCGGCGGGTCAGCCCCAGCATTTT. Its protein product is CASSLAAGQPQHF. This chain joins TRBV7-2 and TRBJ1-5; D uncertain. Per germline, CDR1 SGHTA and CDR2 FQGNSA. The CDR3 extends over 13 amino acids. V lost 0 bases to trimming and J lost 6 bases, with 6 bases between them. Full variable domain (missing parts from reference TRBV7-2 and TRBJ1-5): GAGVSQSPSNKVTEKGKDVELRCDPISGHTALYWYRQSLGQGLEFLIYFQGNSAPDKSGLPSDRFSAERTGGSVSTLTIQRTQQEDSAVYLCASSLAAGQPQHFGDGTRLSIL.